This TCR beta chain was observed in a study of blood T cell repertoires in COVID-19. Background on the study: Samples taken during acute and convalescent COVID-19 were collected in the United States, Italy and Spain. PBMCs, B-cell-depleted T cells, or T cells were the source of the cDNA or gDNA that made up the material.

Authors' analysis steps: Amplification of reference gene primers was used by the study to estimate nucleated cell counts. Profiling relied on immunoSEQ multiplex PCR, and the TCRdb table lists in-frame clones only, not all of them. D and trimming come from the DNA, and the V and J calls and clone size come from that table. The table has some 170,000 clones, about 87% seen once; the top ten hold roughly 3.9%. This CDR3 has 15 amino acids. Germline CDR1 LNHDA, CDR2 SQIVND (reference sequence). Trimming removed 1 base at V and 2 bases at J, with 12 bases between. The sequenced sample was peripheral blood. The receptor was derived from a woman in her fifties or sixties who had recovered from COVID-19. V usage is TRBV19 and J usage is TRBJ2-7; D gene ambiguous. This CDR3 is CASSIAGERAYEQYF. The CDR3 DNA reads as TGTGCCAGTAGTATAGCCGGAGAACGGGCCTACGAGCAGTACTTC.